The 26 T cell receptor beta chains in this list originate from one sample, sequenced in a study of cytomegalovirus exposure and HLA in healthy donors. Primers: 60 Vbeta forward and 13 Jbeta reverse. This table comes from immunoSEQ multiplex PCR, and its TCRdb copy is limited to in-frame clones, with some not included. The table includes approximately 150,000 clones, 76% detected once. The sequencing input was PBMCs. The receptor set was obtained from a woman in her thirties or forties in good health and CMV-seronegative.

This chain uses TRBV10-3 with TRBJ2-7, with 11 bases lining up with TRBD1. CDR3 length: 15 amino acids. Germline values: CDR1 ENHRY, CDR2 SYGVKD. Trimming at V came to 2 bases and at J to 5 bases, leaving 5 bases not matched to a gene. The CDR3 loop reads CAISETGTGGNEQYF. CDR3 nucleotides: TGTGCCATCAGTGAGACCGGGACAGGGGGAAACGAGCAGTACTTC.

This chain joins TRBV7-8 and TRBJ1-2; D not resolved. The CDR3 covers 14 residues. V dropped 2 bases and J dropped 4 bases, with 11 bases sitting between them. Germline V gives CDR1 SGHVS, CDR2 FQNEAQ. The DNA of the CDR3 is TGTGCCAGCAGCTTAAATGATATTAGCTATGGCTACACCTTC. It specifies CASSLNDISYGYTF.

The V and J genes are TRBV27 and TRBJ1-5; no clear D. This CDR3 region has 13 residues. V was clipped by 6 bases and J by 1 base, with 7 bases between them. The V gene's germline CDR1 is MNHEY and CDR2 SMNVEV (reference sequence). The CDR3 DNA is TGTGCCAGCAGGGAGTTGAGCAATCAGCCCCAGCATTTT. As protein: CASRELSNQPQHF.

The table lists this clone with a few counts. This rearrangement joins TRBV5-6 to TRBJ2-5; TRBD2 matches at 8 bases. This CDR3 spans 13 amino acids. Germline V CDR1 and CDR2: SGHDT, YYEEEE. Unmatched junction bases numbered 4, after V lost 4 bases and J lost 5 bases. The CDR3 DNA sequence: TGTGCCAGCAGCGGAGCGGGGGTTGAGACCCAGTACTTC. This sequence encodes CASSGAGVETQYF.

V gene TRBV5-1 combines with J gene TRBJ1-2; D is uncertain. The CDR3 consists of 14 residues. Germline V CDR1 and CDR2: SGHRS, YFSETQ. V was clipped by 7 bases and J by 2 bases, with 15 bases between them. The CDR3 DNA is TGCGCCAGCTCGTCGGGGTCTTTCAACTATGGCTACACCTTC. Its translation is CASSSGSFNYGYTF.

The chain links TRBV11-2 to TRBJ2-5; D gene ambiguous. Trimming cost V 5 bases and J 5 bases, with 9 bases left between them. This CDR3 region has 12 residues. The germline gives CDR1 SGHAT, CDR2 FQNNGV. CDR3 sequence: CASSILEETQYF. CDR3 DNA: TGTGCCAGCAGCATTTTGGAGGAGACCCAGTACTTC.

The chain carries TRBV21-1 and TRBJ2-7; the table's D call, TRBD1, has no DNA check behind it. TRBV21-1 is a pseudogene segment. This CDR3 spans 16 amino acids. CDR3 amino acids: CASSKLVTGWDYEQYF. CDR3 DNA sequence: TGTGCCAGCAGCAAACTAGTGACAGGGTGGGACTACGAGCAGTACTTC.

The rearrangement uses TRBV7-8 and TRBJ1-4; D is undetermined. The V gene's germline CDR1 is SGHVS and CDR2 FQNEAQ. V gave up 4 bases and J gave up 3 bases, with 9 bases separating them. The CDR3 contains 14 residues. The CDR3 DNA follows: TGTGCCAGCAGCTCGGGATGGTCTAATGAAAAACTGTTTTTT. This sequence encodes CASSSGWSNEKLFF.

J is TRBJ2-1 and V is TRBV10-1; 10 positions agree with TRBD1. V lost 3 bases to trimming and J lost 7 bases; unmatched junction nucleotides: 6. The CDR3 spans 15 residues. Germline CDR1 WNHNN, CDR2 SYGVQD (reference sequence). The CDR3 region is CASSDPGQGTNEQFF. CDR3 DNA: TGCGCCAGCAGTGATCCGGGACAGGGGACTAATGAGCAGTTCTTC.

The V and J genes are TRBV18 and TRBJ1-1; a possible D gene is TRBD1 (5 bases). The CDR3 length is 12 residues. The germline V gene has CDR1 KGHSH and CDR2 LQKENI. V shed 2 bases and J shed 6 bases, with 7 bases lying between them. For the CDR3, the DNA is TGTGCCAGCTCACCAGGGACTCCTGAAGCTTTCTTT. Translated: CASSPGTPEAFF.

V usage is TRBV6-6 and J usage is TRBJ2-5, with TRBD1 as a possible D gene (6 bases). The closer fit of TRBJ2-7 to the DNA end suggests the J call may be wrong. The CDR3 length is 13 residues. Germline loops: CDR1 MNHNY, CDR2 SVGAGI (reference sequence). In nucleotides, the CDR3 is TGTGCCAGCAGTTTCCAGGGGATCTACGAGCAGTACTTC. This sequence encodes CASSFQGIYEQYF.

The chain links TRBV5-1 to TRBJ2-5; D remains ambiguous. The end of the DNA fits TRBJ2-7 better, so the J call may be wrong. This CDR3 has 14 residues. Germline CDR1 is SGHRS and CDR2 is YFSETQ. CDR3 in DNA: TGCGCCAGCAGTTCGGGTTTAGTATCCTACGAGCAGTACTTC. This gives the protein CASSSGLVSYEQYF.

The table lists this clone with a count of one. J is TRBJ2-1 and V is TRBV12-5; perhaps TRBD2 as D (5 bases). There are 19 residues in the CDR3. The ends were cut back, 3 bases at V and 7 bases at J, with 28 bases in the middle. CDR1 is LGHNT, CDR2 FRNRAP, per germline. The chain's CDR3 is CASGFPSTTLPGIWNEQFF. The CDR3 nucleotides read TGTGCTAGTGGTTTTCCTTCAACAACCCTCCCGGGAATTTGGAATGAGCAGTTCTTC. The full variable domain, with the rest looked up from reference TRBV12-5 and TRBJ2-1, is DARVTQTPRHKVTEMGQEVTMRCQPILGHNTVFWYRQTMMQGLELLAYFRNRAPLDDSGMPKDRFSAEMPDATLATLKIQPSEPRDSAVYFCASGFPSTTLPGIWNEQFFGPGTRLTVL.

The count of this clone is one. The chain carries TRBV11-2 and TRBJ1-1, with TRBD1 identical over 8 bases. The CDR3 consists of 14 residues. Germline values: CDR1 SGHAT, CDR2 FQNNGV. V lost 3 bases, J lost 4 bases, and 4 bases stayed unmatched. CDR3 DNA sequence: TGTGCCAGCAGCTTTCAAACAGGGGGCACTGAAGCTTTCTTT. Encoded protein: CASSFQTGGTEAFF.

The rearrangement uses TRBV20-1 and TRBJ2-7; D may be TRBD1 (5 bases). Germline V gene lookup returns CDR1 DFQATT and CDR2 SNEGSKA (reference sequence). The CDR3 covers 11 residues. V was clipped by 3 bases and J by 6 bases, with 9 bases between them. Here the CDR3 DNA reads TGCAGTGCTAGTTATGGGGCCGAGCAGTACTTC. Amino acids: CSASYGAEQYF.

The chain's CDR3 is CASSVGLVAADTQYF. For the CDR3, the DNA is TGTGCCAGCAGCGTCGGACTGGTAGCGGCAGATACGCAGTATTTT. The chain employs TRBV5-6 and TRBJ2-3, with D possibly matching TRBD2 (6 bases). The CDR3 has 15 amino acids. The ends were cut back, 4 bases at V and 4 bases at J, with 16 bases in the middle. Germline CDR1 is SGHDT and CDR2 is YYEEEE.

The genes are TRBV18 and TRBJ2-1; D remains unclear. Germline assignment: CDR1 KGHSH and CDR2 LQKENI. V was trimmed by 3 bases and J by 6 bases, leaving 9 bases between them. This CDR3 is 13 amino acids long. The CDR3 region is CASSPSAGNEQFF. For the CDR3, the DNA is TGTGCCAGCTCACCTTCGGCAGGCAATGAGCAGTTCTTC.

This chain uses TRBV2 with TRBJ2-5, with a possible D match to TRBD1 (6 bases). This CDR3 comprises 13 residues. CDR1 and CDR2 (germline): SNHLY, FYNNEI. V lost 4 bases and J 4 bases, leaving 10 bases between the germline ends. CDR3 amino acids: CASSGTVIETQYF. The CDR3 DNA is TGTGCCAGCAGTGGGACAGTTATAGAGACCCAGTACTTC.

V gene TRBV4-1 combines with J gene TRBJ2-1; 8 bases are shared with TRBD1. The CDR3 has 16 amino acids. The ends lost 1 base at V and 2 bases at J; junction bases unmatched: 4. The germline V gene encodes CDR1 MGHRA and CDR2 YSYEKL. CDR3 residues: CASSQGTGSPYNEQFF. CDR3 sequence (DNA): TGCGCCAGCAGCCAAGGGACAGGGAGTCCCTACAATGAGCAGTTCTTC.

The V gene is TRBV2, the J gene TRBJ2-7; TRBD1 is a possible D gene (5 bases). CDR1 is SNHLY and CDR2 is FYNNEI in the germline V gene. This CDR3 comprises 14 residues. Trimming took off 6 bases at V and 0 bases at J, with 12 bases between the two ends. The CDR3 reads CASSQTASSYEQYF. The CDR3 nucleotides read TGTGCCAGCAGCCAGACAGCGAGCTCCTACGAGCAGTACTTC. Full variable domain (outside the CDR3, taken from reference TRBV2 and TRBJ2-7): EPEVTQTPSHQVTQMGQEVILRCVPISNHLYFYWYRQILGQKVEFLVSFYNNEISEKSEIFDDQFSVERPDGSNFTLKIRSTKLEDSAMYFCASSQTASSYEQYFGPGTRLTVT.

V gene TRBV5-1 combines with J gene TRBJ2-1, with 8 bases lining up with TRBD2. CDR1 and CDR2 (germline): SGHRS, YFSETQ. The CDR3 runs to 15 residues. The trim removed 0 bases at V and 2 bases at J, leaving 1 base unmatched. This CDR3 is CASSLGGGPYNEQFF. The CDR3 nucleotides read TGCGCCAGCAGCTTGGGCGGGGGGCCCTACAATGAGCAGTTCTTC.

The chain is built from TRBV28 and TRBJ1-6; D may be TRBD1 (5 bases). Trimming took 1 base from V and 10 from J, leaving 11 bases between them. The CDR3 is 14 residues long. Germline CDR1 is MDHEN and CDR2 is SYDVKM. The CDR3 region has the DNA TGTGCCAGCAGTTTATTTGCAGGGCAATCACCCCTCCACTTT. Amino acids: CASSLFAGQSPLHF.

The V call is TRBV5-5, the J call TRBJ1-5, with 9 bases identical to TRBD1. CDR3 length: 17 amino acids. V shed 0 bases, J shed 0 bases, and the junction held 4 bases outside the gene matches. Germline V gives CDR1 SGHKS, CDR2 YYEKEE (reference sequence). The DNA for the CDR3 is TGTGCCAGCAGCTTGGCCGGACAGGGGAATAGCAATCAGCCCCAGCATTTT. Its protein product is CASSLAGQGNSNQPQHF.

This sequence joins TRBV6-5 and TRBJ1-2; D not certain. V dropped 5 bases and J dropped 4 bases, with 11 bases sitting between them. The germline V gene encodes CDR1 MNHEY and CDR2 SVGAGI. This CDR3 has 13 residues. Here the CDR3 reads CASSKTVTYGYTF. Written as DNA, the CDR3 is TGTGCCAGCAGTAAAACGGTTACCTATGGCTACACCTTC.

On this clone itself: The junction departs from germline at one end; a sequencing error may be responsible. The chain combines TRBV7-9 with TRBJ2-2, with D perhaps matching TRBD2 (6 bases). Per the germline V gene, CDR1 is SEHNR and CDR2 is FQNEAQ (reference sequence). The CDR3 sequence is 12 residues long. This chain's CDR3 is CSSSRETGELFF. The CDR3 DNA reads as TGTTCCAGCAGCCGGGAGACCGGGGAGCTGTTTTTT.

The chain carries TRBV27 and TRBJ2-7; D might be TRBD1 (6 bases). Germline V lookup: CDR1 MNHEY, CDR2 SMNVEV (reference sequence). Trimming took off 8 bases at V and 0 bases at J, with 8 bases between the two ends. The CDR3 spans 12 residues. The CDR3 reads CASSQGSYEQYF. CDR3 DNA sequence: TGTGCCAGCTCACAGGGCTCCTACGAGCAGTACTTC.